This passage covers 17 T cell receptor beta chains from one sample sequenced in a study of control samples from healthy donors and cancer patients. Generated by immunoSEQ multiplex PCR, the TCRdb table keeps only in-frame clones and is missing some. This repertoire shows 75,000 to 90,000 clones, more than 75% found once; its top ten account for around 2.1%. The sequenced material came from blood. Receptors originate from a woman in her thirties or forties in good health.

The chain links TRBV7-2 to TRBJ2-5, with 11 bases matching TRBD2. Losses at the gene ends were 5 bases for V and 6 bases for J; bases not matched to a gene: 20. The CDR3 is 19 amino acids. Germline V gene lookup returns CDR1 SGHTA and CDR2 FQGNSA. The CDR3 is CASSPMLAGGGGPPKTQYF. For the CDR3, the DNA is TGTGCCAGCAGCCCAATGCTAGCGGGGGGCGGCGGGCCCCCAAAGACCCAGTACTTC.

The J gene is TRBJ1-1, the V gene TRBV29-1, with D possibly TRBD1 on 6 matching bases. Germline CDR1 and CDR2: SQVTM and ANQGSEA. V shed 7 bases and J shed 1 base, with 10 bases lying between them. This CDR3 is 12 amino acids long. The CDR3 spells CSAGGGNTEAFF. DNA for the CDR3: TGCAGCGCCGGAGGGGGGAACACTGAAGCTTTCTTT.

The rearrangement links TRBV7-6 to TRBJ2-5; no reliable D call. The ends were cut back, 0 bases at V and 5 bases at J, with 7 bases in the middle. This CDR3 is built from 13 residues. Germline CDR1 is SGHVS and CDR2 is FNYEAQ. CDR3 protein: CASSLAVTETQYF. The CDR3 DNA reads as TGTGCCAGCAGCTTAGCGGTAACGGAGACCCAGTACTTC. Combining the CDR3 with reference TRBV7-6 and TRBJ2-5 gives the whole variable domain GAGVSQSPRYKVTKRGQDVALRCDPISGHVSLYWYRQALGQGPEFLTYFNYEAQQDKSGLPNDRFSAERPEGSISTLTIQRTEQRDSAMYRCASSLAVTETQYFGPGTRLLVL.

In its sample, this clone ranks as medium-sized. This chain connects TRBV19 to TRBJ1-4, with 7 bases matching TRBD1. V dropped 10 bases and J dropped 5; count of bases not matched to a gene: 10. CDR3 length: 14 amino acids. Germline V CDR1 and CDR2: LNHDA, SQIVND (reference sequence). CDR3 amino acids: CATIQGGSNEKLFF. In DNA, the CDR3 is TGTGCCACTATTCAAGGGGGCTCGAATGAAAAACTGTTTTTT.

J is TRBJ2-7 and V is TRBV6-6; 7 nucleotides agree with TRBD1. V gave up 6 bases and J gave up 4 bases; unmatched junction bases: 9. Germline-derived CDR1 and CDR2 are MNHNY and SVGAGI (reference sequence). CDR3 length equals 14 residues. The CDR3 region is CASSQTGESYEQYF. The CDR3 region has the DNA TGTGCCAGCAGCCAAACAGGGGAAAGTTACGAGCAGTACTTC.

The chain employs TRBV7-2 and TRBJ1-3; no clear D. V lost 1 base to trimming and J lost 0 bases, with 10 bases between them. Germline values: CDR1 SGHTA, CDR2 FQGNSA. This CDR3 comprises 16 residues. The CDR3 bases are TGTGCCAGCAGCTTAGGGGCGGCTAGCTCTGGAAACACCATATATTTT. Translated, it gives CASSLGAASSGNTIYF.

The chain has TRBV6-2 or TRBV6-3 and TRBJ1-6; D is uncertain. The CDR3 runs 15 residues. Germline lookup yields CDR1 MNHEY and CDR2 SVGEGT. The V and J ends lost 0 bases and 10 bases respectively, with 13 bases between them. Written as DNA, the CDR3 is TGTGCCAGCAGTTACTCGAATGGGGAGGAGTCACCCCTCCACTTT. Its translation: CASSYSNGEESPLHF.

The table lists this clone with a count of one. CDR3 in amino acids: CASSEFRGQNEQFF. The CDR3 DNA reads as TGTGCCAGCAGTGAATTCCGGGGTCAAAATGAGCAGTTCTTC. The J gene is TRBJ2-1, the V gene TRBV2, with a possible D match to TRBD2 (5 bases). The germline V gene encodes CDR1 SNHLY and CDR2 FYNNEI. The V end was cut by 2 bases, the J end by 7 bases, with 12 bases between. The CDR3 sequence is 14 residues long.

The chain is built from TRBV7-2 and TRBJ2-7; D unresolved. Looked up from germline, CDR1 is SGHTA and CDR2 is FQGNSA. The CDR3 totals 14 residues. The V end was cut by 5 bases, the J end by 3 bases, with 14 bases between. The chain's CDR3 is CASSDVDVGYEQYF. CDR3 nucleotide sequence: TGTGCCAGCAGCGACGTCGATGTGGGCTACGAGCAGTACTTC.

The chain links TRBV14 to TRBJ1-1; D gene uncertain. V lost 0 bases and J lost 4, with 15 bases in between. This CDR3 region has 16 residues. Germline V gene lookup returns CDR1 SGHDN and CDR2 FVKESK. The CDR3 reads CASSQDRPREGTEAFF. CDR3 sequence (DNA): TGTGCCAGCAGCCAAGATCGGCCCAGAGAGGGCACTGAAGCTTTCTTT. Drawing the rest from reference TRBV14 and TRBJ1-1, the complete variable domain is EAGVTQFPSHSVIEKGQTVTLRCDPISGHDNLYWYRRVMGKEIKFLLHFVKESKQDESGMPNNRFLAERTGGTYSTLKVQPAELEDSGVYFCASSQDRPREGTEAFFGQGTRLTVV.

In nucleotides, the CDR3 is TGTGCCAGCAGCCAACCCGGAAACTATGGCTACACCTTC. Residues: CASSQPGNYGYTF. The genes are TRBV3-1 (or the pseudogene TRBV3-2) and TRBJ1-2; D ambiguous. This CDR3 contains 13 residues. Germline lookup yields CDR1 LGHDT and CDR2 YNNKEL (reference sequence). With 2 bases removed from V and 2 bases from J, the gap between germline ends came to 6 bases.

The rearrangement links TRBV12-3 or TRBV12-4 to TRBJ2-5, with a possible D match to TRBD2 (6 bases). This CDR3 region has 13 residues. Between the trimmed V and J ends, which lost 6 bases and 5 bases, there was a span of 13 bases. This CDR3 is CASSLFGGETQYF. The CDR3 DNA reads as TGTGCCAGCAGCCTATTCGGAGGGGAGACCCAGTACTTC.

DNA for the CDR3: TGTGCCAGCAGTGAAGCGTGGGGCTTCGGGCCCCTTAATGAAAAACTGTTTTTT. Translating gives CASSEAWGFGPLNEKLFF. This sequence joins TRBV6-1 and TRBJ1-4; D possibly corresponds to TRBD1 (5 bases). Trimming left V 0 bases short and J 4 bases short, with 18 bases between. This CDR3 spans 18 amino acids. Germline V gene lookup returns CDR1 MNHNS and CDR2 SASEGT.

V and J are TRBV7-6 and TRBJ2-1, with D tentatively TRBD2 (5 bases). The V end lost 4 bases, the J end lost 0 bases, and 16 bases lay between the germline ends. CDR3 length: 17 amino acids. Germline assignment: CDR1 SGHVS and CDR2 FNYEAQ. The CDR3 is CASSSRGSAASYNEQFF. The DNA for the CDR3 is TGTGCCAGCAGCTCCCGGGGAAGCGCGGCCTCCTACAATGAGCAGTTCTTC.

The chain links TRBV3-1 (or the pseudogene TRBV3-2) to TRBJ1-3; D is unresolved. This CDR3 is built from 15 residues. Per germline, CDR1 LGHDT and CDR2 YNNKEL (reference sequence). V was cut by 2 bases and J by 0 bases, with 8 bases left in between. The CDR3 is CASSQSRSSGNTIYF. The CDR3 region has the DNA TGTGCCAGCAGCCAAAGCAGGTCCTCTGGAAACACCATATATTTT.

The chain couples TRBV25-1 to TRBJ2-3; 9 bases align to TRBD1. CDR1 and CDR2 from the germline V gene are MGHDK and SYGVNS. This CDR3 has 16 amino acids. V trimming: 4 bases; J trimming: 3 bases; junction bases outside the gene matches: 8. The CDR3 sequence is CASSARGQGRTDTQYF. CDR3 in DNA: TGTGCCAGCAGTGCGCGGGGACAGGGAAGGACAGATACGCAGTATTTT.

The chain uses TRBV3-1 (or the pseudogene TRBV3-2) and TRBJ1-2, with D hard to call. The CDR3 contains 14 residues. From germline, CDR1 is LGHDT and CDR2 YNNKEL (reference sequence). The ends were cut back, 5 bases at V and 8 bases at J, with 18 bases in the middle. Here the CDR3 DNA reads TGTGCCAGCAGCGCCATGGCCGGGAATGGAGGCTACACCTTC. Its protein is CASSAMAGNGGYTF.